Following are 12 T cell receptor beta chains from one sample sequenced in a study of cytomegalovirus exposure and HLA in healthy donors. The PCR had 60 Vbeta and 13 Jbeta primers. The method was immunoSEQ multiplex PCR; TCRdb's version includes in-frame clones alone and lacks a portion of them. This sample's table has some 96,000 clones. The specimen sequenced was PBMCs. These receptors originate from a woman in her thirties in good health and CMV-seronegative.

The CDR3 is CASREGAGTEAFF. DNA for the CDR3: TGCGCCAGCCGAGAGGGGGCCGGGACTGAAGCTTTCTTT. This sequence joins TRBV10-2 and TRBJ1-1, with 7 bases identical to TRBD1. Trimming at V came to 8 bases and at J to 5 bases, leaving 8 bases not matched to a gene. CDR3 size: 13 residues. Per the germline V gene, CDR1 is WSHSY and CDR2 is SAAADI.

The CDR3 spells CATSRGQASYEQYF. CDR3 DNA sequence: TGTGCCACCAGCAGAGGACAGGCATCCTACGAGCAGTACTTC. The chain couples TRBV15 to TRBJ2-7, with a tentative D call TRBD1 (6 bases). This CDR3 region has 14 residues. From germline, CDR1 is LNHNV and CDR2 YYDKDF (reference sequence). Trimming took off 1 base at V and 1 base at J, with 8 bases between the two ends.

The CDR3 nucleotides are TGTGCCAGCAGCCCGAGGGGACAGGGGGCCTACGAGCAGTACTTC. It codes for CASSPRGQGAYEQYF. V is TRBV5-4 and J is TRBJ2-7, with 11 positions matching TRBD1. Germline V gene data show CDR1 as SGHNT and CDR2 as YYREEE (reference sequence). Trimming took 4 bases from V and 2 from J; bases not matched to a gene: 5. This CDR3 is 15 amino acids long.

The rearrangement uses TRBV28 and TRBJ2-1, with TRBD2 matching 10 bases. This CDR3 comprises 15 residues. Germline trimming cut 5 bases from V and 8 bases from J; bases unmatched to any gene: 9. The germline gives CDR1 MDHEN, CDR2 SYDVKM. The CDR3 spells CASSPPSGSVHEQFF. CDR3 nucleotides: TGTGCCAGCAGTCCTCCTAGCGGGAGTGTCCATGAGCAGTTCTTC. The entire variable domain, with the rest obtained from reference TRBV28 and TRBJ2-1, is as follows: DVKVTQSSRYLVKRTGEKVFLECVQDMDHENMFWYRQDPGLGLRLIYFSYDVKMKEKGDIPEGYSVSREKKERFSLILESASTNQTSMYLCASSPPSGSVHEQFFGPGTRLTVL.

V gene TRBV27 combines with J gene TRBJ1-1; D remains unclear. The CDR3 has 15 residues. Trimming cost V 6 bases and J 0 bases, with 14 bases left between them. Germline assignment: CDR1 MNHEY and CDR2 SMNVEV (reference sequence). CDR3 sequence reads: CASRPTGRMNTEAFF. CDR3 nucleotides: TGTGCCAGCAGGCCAACCGGGAGAATGAACACTGAAGCTTTCTTT.

The chain links TRBV19 to TRBJ1-5, with 7 bases matching TRBD1. This CDR3 comprises 16 residues. Germline CDR1 LNHDA, CDR2 SQIVND (reference sequence). With V trimmed by 2 bases and J by 5 bases, 9 bases remained unmatched. For the CDR3, the DNA is TGTGCCAGTAGTATAAGGGCGGGCAGGGGGTATCAGCCCCAGCATTTT. As protein: CASSIRAGRGYQPQHF.

This chain links TRBV11-3 with TRBJ2-5; 8 bases match TRBD1. The CDR3 is 13 residues long. V lost 6 bases to trimming and J lost 13 bases; unmatched junction nucleotides: 13. Per the germline V gene, CDR1 is SGHNT and CDR2 is YENEEA. The CDR3 DNA reads TGTGCCAGCAGTTCGGGGGCAGGGGGCGCCATGTACTTC. The encoded protein is CASSSGAGGAMYF. Full variable domain (missing parts from reference TRBV11-3 and TRBJ2-5): EAGVVQSPRYKIIEKKQPVAFWCNPISGHNTLYWYLQNLGQGPELLIRYENEEAVDDSQLPKDRFSAERLKGVDSTLKIQPAELGDSAVYLCASSSGAGGAMYFGPGTRLLVL.

This chain links TRBV29-1 with TRBJ2-1; 8 bases are shared with TRBD2. Germline loops: CDR1 SQVTM, CDR2 ANQGSEA. V lost 4 bases and J lost 9; bases outside the gene matches: 11. The CDR3 has 14 amino acids. The CDR3 DNA reads as TGCAGCGTTGTAAAAGCGGGAGTGGAGGTTGAGCAGTTCTTC. This codes for CSVVKAGVEVEQFF.

V gene TRBV27 combines with J gene TRBJ2-7; a weak D match, TRBD2 (6 bases). Germline V gives CDR1 MNHEY, CDR2 SMNVEV (reference sequence). This CDR3 contains 14 residues. With 3 bases removed from V and 2 bases from J, the gap between germline ends came to 11 bases. The CDR3 DNA reads as TGTGCCAGCAGTTTCTCAGCGGGCCCCTACGAGCAGTACTTC. It codes for CASSFSAGPYEQYF.

The V and J genes are TRBV28 and TRBJ2-5, with TRBD1 matching 7 bases. The CDR3 is 17 amino acids. Germline loops: CDR1 MDHEN, CDR2 SYDVKM. J was trimmed by 0 bases and V by 4 bases; bases with no gene match: 11. CDR3 sequence: CASSYRWAGGDQETQYF. In DNA, the CDR3 is TGTGCCAGCAGTTACCGGTGGGCAGGGGGAGACCAAGAGACCCAGTACTTC. Drawing the rest from reference TRBV28 and TRBJ2-5, the complete variable domain is DVKVTQSSRYLVKRTGEKVFLECVQDMDHENMFWYRQDPGLGLRLIYFSYDVKMKEKGDIPEGYSVSREKKERFSLILESASTNQTSMYLCASSYRWAGGDQETQYFGPGTRLLVL.

The J gene is TRBJ2-7, the V gene TRBV28; 10 positions match TRBD1. Germline V gene data show CDR1 as MDHEN and CDR2 as SYDVKM. CDR3 length: 16 residues. Unmatched junction bases numbered 15, after V lost 4 bases and J lost 9 bases. The CDR3 protein is CASSYAGTGEEVRQYF. The DNA for the CDR3 is TGTGCCAGCAGTTATGCCGGGACAGGGGAGGAGGTGAGGCAGTACTTC. The entire variable domain, with the rest obtained from reference TRBV28 and TRBJ2-7, is as follows: DVKVTQSSRYLVKRTGEKVFLECVQDMDHENMFWYRQDPGLGLRLIYFSYDVKMKEKGDIPEGYSVSREKKERFSLILESASTNQTSMYLCASSYAGTGEEVRQYFGPGTRLTVT.

The rearrangement joins TRBV5-4 to TRBJ2-7; 7 positions match TRBD2. Trimming took 3 bases from V and 2 from J; bases not matched to a gene: 2. Germline V gene data show CDR1 as SGHNT and CDR2 as YYREEE (reference sequence). CDR3 size: 13 residues. Here the CDR3 DNA reads TGTGCCAGCAGCTGGGGGACTACCTACGAGCAGTACTTC. Its translation: CASSWGTTYEQYF.